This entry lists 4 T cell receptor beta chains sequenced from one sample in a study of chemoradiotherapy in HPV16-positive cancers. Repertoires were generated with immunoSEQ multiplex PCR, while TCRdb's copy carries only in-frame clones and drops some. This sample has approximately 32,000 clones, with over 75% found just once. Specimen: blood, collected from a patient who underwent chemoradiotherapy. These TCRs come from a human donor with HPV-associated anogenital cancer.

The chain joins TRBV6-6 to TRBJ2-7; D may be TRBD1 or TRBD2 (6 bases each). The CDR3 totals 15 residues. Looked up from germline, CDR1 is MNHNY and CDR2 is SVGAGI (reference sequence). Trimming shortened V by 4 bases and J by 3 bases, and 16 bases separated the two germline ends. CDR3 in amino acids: CASSSTGAANYEQYF. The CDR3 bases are TGTGCCAGCAGTTCCACGGGGGCGGCCAACTACGAGCAGTACTTC.

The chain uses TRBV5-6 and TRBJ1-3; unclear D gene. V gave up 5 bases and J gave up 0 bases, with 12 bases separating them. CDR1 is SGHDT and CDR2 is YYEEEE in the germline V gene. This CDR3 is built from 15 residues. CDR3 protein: CASSPDGYSGNTIYF. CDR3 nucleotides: TGTGCCAGCAGTCCCGACGGTTACTCTGGAAACACCATATATTTT.

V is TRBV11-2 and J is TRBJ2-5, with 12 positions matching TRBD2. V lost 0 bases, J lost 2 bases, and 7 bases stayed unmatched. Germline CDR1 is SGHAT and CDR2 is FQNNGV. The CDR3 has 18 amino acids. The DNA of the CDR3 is TGTGCCAGCAGCTTAGAACTAGCGGGGGGTCGGGAACAAGAGACCCAGTACTTC. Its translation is CASSLELAGGREQETQYF.

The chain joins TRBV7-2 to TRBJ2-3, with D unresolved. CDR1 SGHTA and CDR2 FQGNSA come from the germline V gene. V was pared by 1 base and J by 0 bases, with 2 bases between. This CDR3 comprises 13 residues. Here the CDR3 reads CASSLGSTDTQYF. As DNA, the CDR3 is TGTGCCAGCAGCTTAGGGAGCACAGATACGCAGTATTTT.